The source of this TCR beta chain is a study of tumor-infiltrating lymphocytes in oesophageal squamous cell carcinoma. V shed 0 bases and J shed 6 bases, with 8 bases lying between them. Germline V gene sequence: CDR1 MNHNY, CDR2 SVGAGI (reference sequence). The CDR3 loop spans 13 amino acids. TCRdb analysed the PCR reads with MiXCR anew, one entry per CDR3 protein. The sample contains roughly 20,000 distinct CDR3 sequences, around two fifths of which appear only once. This sequence joins TRBV6-6 and TRBJ1-1; D may be TRBD1 (5 bases). What was sequenced was esophageal tumor tissue. The sequence derives from a male donor with esophageal squamous cell carcinoma. CDR3 loop: CASSYSNRPEAFF. The DNA for the CDR3 is TGTGCCAGCAGTTACTCGAACAGGCCTGAAGCTTTCTTT.